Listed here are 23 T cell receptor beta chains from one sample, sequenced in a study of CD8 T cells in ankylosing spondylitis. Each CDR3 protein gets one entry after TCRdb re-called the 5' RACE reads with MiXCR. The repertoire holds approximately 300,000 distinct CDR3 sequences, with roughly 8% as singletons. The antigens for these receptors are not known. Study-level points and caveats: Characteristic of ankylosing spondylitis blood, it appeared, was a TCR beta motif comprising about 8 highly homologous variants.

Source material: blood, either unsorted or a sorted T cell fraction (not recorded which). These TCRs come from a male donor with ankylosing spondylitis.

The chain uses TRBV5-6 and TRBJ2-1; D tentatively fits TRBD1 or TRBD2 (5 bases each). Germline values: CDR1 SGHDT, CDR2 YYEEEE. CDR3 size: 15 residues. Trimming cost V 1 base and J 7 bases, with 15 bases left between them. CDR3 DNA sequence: TGTGCCAGCAGCTTGCGGTCAGGGACCTGGAATGAGCAGTTCTTC. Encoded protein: CASSLRSGTWNEQFF.

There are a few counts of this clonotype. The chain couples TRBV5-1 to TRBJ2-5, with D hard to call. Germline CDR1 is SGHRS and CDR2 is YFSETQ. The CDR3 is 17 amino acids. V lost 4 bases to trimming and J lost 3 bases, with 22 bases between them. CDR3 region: CASSIGRLISLEETQYF. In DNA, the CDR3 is TGCGCCAGCAGCATAGGGCGTCTCATATCTCTTGAAGAGACCCAGTACTTC.

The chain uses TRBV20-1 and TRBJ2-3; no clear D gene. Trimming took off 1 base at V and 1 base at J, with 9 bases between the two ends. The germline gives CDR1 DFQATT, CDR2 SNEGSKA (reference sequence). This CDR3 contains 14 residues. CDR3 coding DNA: TGCAGTGCTAGAGTTGGGTCGCGCACAGATACGCAGTATTTT. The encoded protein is CSARVGSRTDTQYF.

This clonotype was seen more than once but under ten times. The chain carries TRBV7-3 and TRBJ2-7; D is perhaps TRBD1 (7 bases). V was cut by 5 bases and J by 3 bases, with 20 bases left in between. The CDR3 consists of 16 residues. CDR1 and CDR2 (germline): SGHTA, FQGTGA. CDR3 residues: CASSPTSRGVDYEQYF. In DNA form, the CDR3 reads TGTGCCAGCAGCCCCACCTCCAGGGGGGTGGACTACGAGCAGTACTTC.

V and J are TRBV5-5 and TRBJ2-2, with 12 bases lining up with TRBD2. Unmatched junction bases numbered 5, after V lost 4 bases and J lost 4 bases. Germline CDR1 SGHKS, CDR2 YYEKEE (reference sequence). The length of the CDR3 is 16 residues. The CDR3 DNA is TGTGCCAGCAGCGGAGGACTAGCGGGATTCACCGGGGAGCTGTTTTTT. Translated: CASSGGLAGFTGELFF. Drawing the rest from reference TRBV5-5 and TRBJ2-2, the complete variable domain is DAGVTQSPTHLIKTRGQQVTLRCSPISGHKSVSWYQQVLGQGPQFIFQYYEKEERGRGNFPDRFSARQFPNYSSELNVNALLLGDSALYLCASSGGLAGFTGELFFGEGSRLTVL.

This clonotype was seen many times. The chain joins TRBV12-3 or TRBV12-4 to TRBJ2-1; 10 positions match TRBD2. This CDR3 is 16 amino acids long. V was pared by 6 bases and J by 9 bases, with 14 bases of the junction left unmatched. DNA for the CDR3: TGTGCCAGCAGGCAAGTACTAGCGGGAAGGCGTGGTGAGCAGTTCTTC. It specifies CASRQVLAGRRGEQFF.

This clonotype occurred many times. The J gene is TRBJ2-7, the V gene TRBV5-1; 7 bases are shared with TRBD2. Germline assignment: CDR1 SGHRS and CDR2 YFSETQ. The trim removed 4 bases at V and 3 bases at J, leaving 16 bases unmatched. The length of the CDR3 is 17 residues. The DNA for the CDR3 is TGCGCCAGCAGCCCCCCTTCCATCGGGGAGGGCCTCTACGAGCAGTACTTC. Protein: CASSPPSIGEGLYEQYF.

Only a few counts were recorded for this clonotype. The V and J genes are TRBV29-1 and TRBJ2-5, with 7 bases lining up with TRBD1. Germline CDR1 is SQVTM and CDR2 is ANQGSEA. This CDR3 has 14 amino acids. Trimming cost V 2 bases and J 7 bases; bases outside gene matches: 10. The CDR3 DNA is TGCAGCGTTGAACTCGACAGGGCTCCTAGGACCCAGTACTTC. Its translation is CSVELDRAPRTQYF.

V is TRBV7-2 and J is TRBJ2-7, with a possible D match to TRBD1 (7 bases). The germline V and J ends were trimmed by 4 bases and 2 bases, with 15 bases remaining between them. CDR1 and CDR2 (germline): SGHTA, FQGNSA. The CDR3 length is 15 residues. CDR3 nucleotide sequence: TGTGCCAGCAGCTCAGGGGGGCTACCTCCCTACGAGCAGTACTTC. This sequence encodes CASSSGGLPPYEQYF.

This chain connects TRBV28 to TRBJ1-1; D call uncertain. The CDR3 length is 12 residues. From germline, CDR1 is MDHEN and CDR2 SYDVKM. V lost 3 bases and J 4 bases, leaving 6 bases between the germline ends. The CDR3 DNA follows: TGTGCCAGCAGTTTTAGGTTCACTGAAGCTTTCTTT. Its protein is CASSFRFTEAFF.

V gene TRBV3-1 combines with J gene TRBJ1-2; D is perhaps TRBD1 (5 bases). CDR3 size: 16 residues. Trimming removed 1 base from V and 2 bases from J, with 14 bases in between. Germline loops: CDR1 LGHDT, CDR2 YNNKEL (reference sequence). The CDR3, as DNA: TGTGCCAGCAGCCAAGCCCCGCTAGGGGCGAACTATGGCTACACCTTC. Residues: CASSQAPLGANYGYTF. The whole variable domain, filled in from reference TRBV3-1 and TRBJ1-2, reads DTAVSQTPKYLVTQMGNDKSIKCEQNLGHDTMYWYKQDSKKFLKIMFSYNNKELIINETVPNRFSPKSPDKAHLNLHINSLELGDSAVYFCASSQAPLGANYGYTFGSGTRLTVV.

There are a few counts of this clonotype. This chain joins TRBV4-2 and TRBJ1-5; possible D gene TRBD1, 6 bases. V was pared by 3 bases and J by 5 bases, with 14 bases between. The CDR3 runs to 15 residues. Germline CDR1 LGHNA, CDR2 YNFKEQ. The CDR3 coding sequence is TGTGCCAGCAGCCAGGGACAAGGGGGTGATCAGCCCCAGCATTTT. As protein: CASSQGQGGDQPQHF.

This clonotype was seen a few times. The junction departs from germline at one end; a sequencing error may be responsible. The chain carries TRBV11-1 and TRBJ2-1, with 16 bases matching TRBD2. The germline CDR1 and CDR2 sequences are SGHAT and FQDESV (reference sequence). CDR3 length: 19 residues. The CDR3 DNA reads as TGTGCCAACAGCCCGGGACTAGCGGGAGGGCGAGGCACCTACAATGAGCAGTTCTTC. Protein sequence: CANSPGLAGGRGTYNEQFF.

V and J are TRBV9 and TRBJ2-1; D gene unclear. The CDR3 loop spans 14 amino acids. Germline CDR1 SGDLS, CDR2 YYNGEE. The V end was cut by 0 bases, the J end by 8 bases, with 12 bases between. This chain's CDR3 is CASSVVSQPDEQFF. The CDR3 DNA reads TGTGCCAGCAGCGTAGTGTCTCAACCGGATGAGCAGTTCTTC.

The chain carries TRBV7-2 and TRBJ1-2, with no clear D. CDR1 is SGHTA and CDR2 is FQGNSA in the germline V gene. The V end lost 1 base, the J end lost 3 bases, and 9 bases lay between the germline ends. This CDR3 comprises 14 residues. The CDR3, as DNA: TGTGCCAGCAGCTTAGAGTCGGGGTACTATGGCTACACCTTC. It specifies CASSLESGYYGYTF.

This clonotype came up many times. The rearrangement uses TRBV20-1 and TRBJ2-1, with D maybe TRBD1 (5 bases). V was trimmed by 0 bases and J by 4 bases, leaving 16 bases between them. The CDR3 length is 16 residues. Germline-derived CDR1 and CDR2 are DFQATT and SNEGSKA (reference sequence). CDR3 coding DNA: TGCAGTGCTAGAGATGAAGGGGCGGCAACATACAATGAGCAGTTCTTC. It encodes CSARDEGAATYNEQFF.

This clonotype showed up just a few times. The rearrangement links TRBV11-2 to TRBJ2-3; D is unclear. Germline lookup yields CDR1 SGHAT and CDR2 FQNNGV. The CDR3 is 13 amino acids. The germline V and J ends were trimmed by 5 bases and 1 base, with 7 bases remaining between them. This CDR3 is CASSRLRTDTQYF. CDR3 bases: TGTGCCAGCAGCCGGTTACGCACAGATACGCAGTATTTT.

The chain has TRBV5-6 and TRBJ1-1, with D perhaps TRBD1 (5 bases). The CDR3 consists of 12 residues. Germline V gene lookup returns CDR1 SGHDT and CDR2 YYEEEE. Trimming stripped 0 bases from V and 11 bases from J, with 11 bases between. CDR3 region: CASSLVGGGAFF. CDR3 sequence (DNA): TGTGCCAGCAGCTTGGTGGGGGGTGGCGCTTTCTTT.

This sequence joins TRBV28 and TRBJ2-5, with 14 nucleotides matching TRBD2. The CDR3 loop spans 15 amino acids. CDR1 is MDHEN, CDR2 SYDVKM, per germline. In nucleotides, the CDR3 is TGTGATACGGGGACTAGCGGGAGTGGGGGAGAGACCCAGTACTTC. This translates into CDTGTSGSGGETQYF.

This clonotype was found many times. The chain's CDR3 is CASSKTANTEAFF. In DNA form, the CDR3 reads TGTGCCAGTAGTAAGACAGCGAACACTGAAGCTTTCTTT. V gene TRBV19 combines with J gene TRBJ1-1; D may be TRBD1 (5 bases). Germline assignment: CDR1 LNHDA and CDR2 SQIVND (reference sequence). The CDR3 contains 13 residues. Trimming left V 4 bases short and J 1 base short, with 7 bases between.

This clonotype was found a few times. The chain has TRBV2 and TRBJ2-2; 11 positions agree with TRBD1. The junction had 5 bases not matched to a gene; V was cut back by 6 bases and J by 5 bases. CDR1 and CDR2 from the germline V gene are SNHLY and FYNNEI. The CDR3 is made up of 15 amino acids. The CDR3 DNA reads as TGTGCCAGCAGAAAGGACAGGGGGCAGACCGGGGAGCTGTTTTTT. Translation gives CASRKDRGQTGELFF. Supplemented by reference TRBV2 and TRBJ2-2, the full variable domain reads EPEVTQTPSHQVTQMGQEVILRCVPISNHLYFYWYRQILGQKVEFLVSFYNNEISEKSEIFDDQFSVERPDGSNFTLKIRSTKLEDSAMYFCASRKDRGQTGELFFGEGSRLTVL.

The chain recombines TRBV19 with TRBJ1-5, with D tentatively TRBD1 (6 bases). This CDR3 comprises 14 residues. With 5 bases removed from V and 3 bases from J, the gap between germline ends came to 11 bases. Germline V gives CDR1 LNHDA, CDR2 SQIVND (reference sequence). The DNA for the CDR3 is TGTGCCAGTAGTCACAGGGAGCACAATCAGCCCCAGCATTTT. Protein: CASSHREHNQPQHF.

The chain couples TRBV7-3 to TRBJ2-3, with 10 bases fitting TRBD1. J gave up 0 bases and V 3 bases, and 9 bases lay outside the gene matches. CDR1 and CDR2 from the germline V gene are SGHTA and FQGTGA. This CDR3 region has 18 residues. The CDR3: CASSFRPRGQGSTDTQYF. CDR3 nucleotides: TGTGCCAGCAGCTTTAGGCCCCGGGGACAGGGGAGCACAGATACGCAGTATTTT.